The clone carrying this T cell receptor beta chain was seen many times. Its antigen remains unknown. This sample was included in a study of CD8 T cells in ankylosing spondylitis. General study findings and limits: Disease-linked clones bore a CD8+ phenotype and were relatively rare in peripheral blood.

From the 5' RACE reads, TCRdb called clonotypes with MiXCR, one entry per CDR3 protein. The table shows under 300,000 distinct CDR3 sequences, with around 11% occurring only once. The CDR3 totals 14 residues. The junction had 8 bases not matched to a gene; V was cut back by 4 bases and J by 5 bases. Germline V gene lookup returns CDR1 DFQATT and CDR2 SNEGSKA (reference sequence). This TCR was sampled from a male donor with ankylosing spondylitis or in good health (not recorded which). Sequenced material: blood, either unsorted or a sorted T cell fraction (not recorded which). The genes are TRBV20-1 and TRBJ2-5; 9 bases are a match to TRBD2. Here the CDR3 DNA reads TGCAGTGCTATAGCGGGAGCGGGGCGGGAGACCCAGTACTTC. The encoded protein is CSAIAGAGRETQYF.